This T cell receptor beta chain was identified during a study of PD-1 blockade in classical Hodgkin lymphoma. Notes on the study in general: Complete responders showed a baseline diversity that resembled the diversity of newly diagnosed patients. A significant rise in TCR diversity by C4D1 was seen for CD4+ but not CD8+ cells. Repertoire differences lack defined causes, possibly disease activity or prior therapy.

Comments on this clone: Its specificity is unknown.

Exposure to brentuximab vedotin varied, and each patient had relapsed following autologous stem cell transplantation. Magnetic depletion of unwanted cells isolated CD4+ T cells from thawed PBMCs. The assay was immunoSEQ multiplex PCR, and TCRdb's table has in-frame clones only and misses some. The sample shows 26,000 or so clones, over 60% of them seen only once. Germline V gives CDR1 SEHNR, CDR2 FQNEAQ (reference sequence). The CDR3 consists of 16 residues. The junction had 10 bases not matched to a gene; V was cut back by 5 bases and J by 2 bases. The receptor comes from a human donor with classical Hodgkin lymphoma. The V call is TRBV7-9, the J call TRBJ2-3, with 7 bases matching TRBD2. The source material was CD4+ T cells from blood, sampled at baseline. CDR3 bases: TGTGCCAGCAGCCCCGATGGCGGGGGAGACACAGATACGCAGTATTTT. It codes for CASSPDGGGDTDTQYF.